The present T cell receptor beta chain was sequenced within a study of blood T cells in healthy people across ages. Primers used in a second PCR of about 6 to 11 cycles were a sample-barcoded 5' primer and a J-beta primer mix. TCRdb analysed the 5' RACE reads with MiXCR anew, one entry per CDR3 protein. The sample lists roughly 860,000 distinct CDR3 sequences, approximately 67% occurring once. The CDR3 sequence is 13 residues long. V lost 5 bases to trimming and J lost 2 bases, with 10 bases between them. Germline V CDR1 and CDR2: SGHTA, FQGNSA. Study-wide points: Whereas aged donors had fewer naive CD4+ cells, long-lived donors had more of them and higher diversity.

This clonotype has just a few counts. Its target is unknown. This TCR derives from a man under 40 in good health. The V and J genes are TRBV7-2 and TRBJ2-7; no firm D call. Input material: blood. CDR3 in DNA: TGTGCCAGCAGCCCCCGCGCCGCCTACGAGCAGTACTTC. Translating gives CASSPRAAYEQYF. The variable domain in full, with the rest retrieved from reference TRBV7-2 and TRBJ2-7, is GAGVSQSPSNKVTEKGKDVELRCDPISGHTALYWYRQSLGQGLEFLIYFQGNSAPDKSGLPSDRFSAERTGGSVSTLTIQRTQQEDSAVYLCASSPRAAYEQYFGPGTRLTVT.